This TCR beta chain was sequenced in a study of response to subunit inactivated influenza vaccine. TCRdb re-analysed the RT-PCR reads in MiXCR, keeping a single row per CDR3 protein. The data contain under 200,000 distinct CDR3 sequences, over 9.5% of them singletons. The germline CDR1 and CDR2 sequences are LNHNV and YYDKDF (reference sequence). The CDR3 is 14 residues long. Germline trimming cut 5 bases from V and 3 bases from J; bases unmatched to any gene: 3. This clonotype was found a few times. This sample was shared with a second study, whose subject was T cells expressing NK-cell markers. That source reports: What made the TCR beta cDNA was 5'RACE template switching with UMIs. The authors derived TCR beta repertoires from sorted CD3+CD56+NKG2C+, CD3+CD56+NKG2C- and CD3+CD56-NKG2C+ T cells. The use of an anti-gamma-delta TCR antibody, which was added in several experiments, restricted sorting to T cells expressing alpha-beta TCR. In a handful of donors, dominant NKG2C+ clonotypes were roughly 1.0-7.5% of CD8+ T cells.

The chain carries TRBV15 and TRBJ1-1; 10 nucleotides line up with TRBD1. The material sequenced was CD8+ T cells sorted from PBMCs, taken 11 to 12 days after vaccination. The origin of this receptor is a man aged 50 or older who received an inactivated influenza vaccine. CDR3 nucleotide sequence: TGTGCCACCAGCGCCGGACAGGGGGACACTGAAGCTTTCTTT. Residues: CATSAGQGDTEAFF.